The 30 T cell receptor beta chains reported below all come from one sample, sequenced in a study of OX40 agonist ivuxolimab in advanced cancers. Produced via immunoSEQ multiplex PCR; TCRdb's table is partial and in-frame only. The sample consists of roughly 25,000 clones, about three quarters of them appearing once. This specimen was CD4+ or CD8+ T cells sorted from blood, taken in a trial of the OX40 agonist ivuxolimab. The receptors originated from an adult with an advanced solid tumor such as melanoma, head and neck, liver or kidney cancer.

The gene calls are TRBV5-6 and TRBJ1-2; TRBD1 might be the D (5 bases). The germline CDR1 and CDR2 sequences are SGHDT and YYEEEE. V lost 4 bases and J lost 1, with 11 bases in between. The CDR3 totals 14 residues. Here the CDR3 DNA reads TGTGCCAGCAGCCGAAGGGACTTTAACTATGGCTACACCTTC. This sequence encodes CASSRRDFNYGYTF.

The chain combines TRBV19 with TRBJ1-2; 11 nucleotides agree with TRBD1. Germline V lookup: CDR1 LNHDA, CDR2 SQIVND (reference sequence). V gave up 5 bases and J gave up 1 base; unmatched junction bases: 9. The CDR3 covers 17 residues. The CDR3 protein is CASSFTRTGGRNYGYTF. The CDR3 coding sequence is TGTGCCAGTAGTTTTACTCGGACAGGGGGCCGTAACTATGGCTACACCTTC.

J is TRBJ2-7 and V is TRBV6-5; 8 bases match TRBD1. Germline V CDR1 and CDR2: MNHEY, SVGAGI. This CDR3 has 15 amino acids. The ends lost 0 bases at V and 7 bases at J; junction bases unmatched: 8. CDR3 protein: CASSYSGQGAREQYF. The CDR3 DNA is TGTGCCAGCAGTTACTCGGGCCAGGGGGCTCGGGAGCAGTACTTC.

The genes are TRBV4-2 and TRBJ2-7; D is possibly TRBD1 (5 bases). The CDR3 contains 12 residues. Germline V gene lookup returns CDR1 LGHNA and CDR2 YNFKEQ. Trimming cost V 1 base and J 6 bases, with 7 bases left between them. The CDR3 DNA sequence: TGTGCCAGCAGCCAAGTAGGGGTCGAGCAGTACTTC. Translation gives CASSQVGVEQYF.

Comments on this clone: Other DNA sequences from this sample encode an identical CDR3 as well. The chain has TRBV9 and TRBJ2-3; a possible D gene is TRBD1 (6 bases). V dropped 2 bases and J dropped 1 base, with 14 bases sitting between them. The CDR3 is 16 residues long. CDR1 is SGDLS, CDR2 YYNGEE, per germline. In nucleotides, the CDR3 is TGTGCCAGCAGCGTGCGTGTTGGGGGCGGCACAGATACGCAGTATTTT. It is translated as CASSVRVGGGTDTQYF.

The chain joins TRBV7-8 to TRBJ2-7; 7 nucleotides agree with TRBD2. The CDR3 runs to 14 residues. The germline gives CDR1 SGHVS, CDR2 FQNEAQ. V lost 4 bases, J lost 5 bases, and 8 bases stayed unmatched. The CDR3 spells CASSSHGGGNEQYF. CDR3 in DNA: TGTGCCAGCAGCTCCCATGGGGGGGGTAACGAGCAGTACTTC.

The V and J genes are TRBV9 and TRBJ2-5, with TRBD2 matching 7 bases. Germline V gene sequence: CDR1 SGDLS, CDR2 YYNGEE. Trimming took 6 bases from V and 5 from J; bases not matched to a gene: 7. The CDR3 extends over 13 amino acids. The CDR3 protein is CASNLAEGETQYF. In DNA, the CDR3 is TGTGCCAGCAACCTAGCGGAGGGGGAGACCCAGTACTTC.

The rearrangement links TRBV12-5 to TRBJ2-1; TRBD2 matches at 13 bases. CDR3 length: 15 residues. Trimming removed 5 bases from V and 5 bases from J; junction bases left unmatched: 3. The germline V gene encodes CDR1 LGHNT and CDR2 FRNRAP. The CDR3 nucleotides are TGTGCTAGTGGTGACGGGACTAGCGGGAACAATGAGCAGTTCTTC. It is translated as CASGDGTSGNNEQFF.

The chain uses TRBV27 and TRBJ1-1; D possibly corresponds to TRBD1 (6 bases). Trimming removed 5 bases from V and 9 bases from J, with 10 bases in between. CDR1 and CDR2 from the germline V gene are MNHEY and SMNVEV (reference sequence). There are 11 residues in the CDR3. The CDR3 loop is CASSRGGQAFF. As DNA, the CDR3 is TGTGCCAGCAGTCGGGGGGGCCAAGCTTTCTTT.

This sequence joins TRBV4-1 and TRBJ1-6, with 11 bases fitting TRBD1. CDR1 and CDR2 (germline): MGHRA, YSYEKL. This CDR3 has 16 residues. The trim removed 4 bases at V and 6 bases at J, leaving 5 bases unmatched. CDR3 residues: CASSPTGTGGNSPLHF. For the CDR3, the DNA is TGCGCCAGCAGCCCTACCGGGACAGGGGGTAATTCACCCCTCCACTTT.

The gene calls are TRBV7-8 and TRBJ2-4; D perhaps matches TRBD2 (6 bases). The ends were cut back, 5 bases at V and 0 bases at J, with 14 bases in the middle. This CDR3 region has 16 residues. Germline V gene sequence: CDR1 SGHVS, CDR2 FQNEAQ. The CDR3 here is CASSPPGTLAKNIQYF. Here the CDR3 DNA reads TGTGCCAGCAGCCCCCCGGGGACTCTAGCCAAAAACATTCAGTACTTC.

This chain uses TRBV7-3 with TRBJ2-3; 10 nucleotides align to TRBD2. The germline gives CDR1 SGHTA, CDR2 FQGTGA. The V and J ends lost 4 bases and 2 bases, in that order; junction bases with no gene match: 3. The CDR3 has 15 amino acids. CDR3 loop: CASSSLAGATDTQYF. The CDR3 DNA is TGTGCCAGCAGCTCCCTAGCGGGGGCCACAGATACGCAGTATTTT.

The chain links TRBV9 to TRBJ2-1, with a weak D call TRBD2 (6 bases). The CDR3 is 13 residues long. Per germline, CDR1 SGDLS and CDR2 YYNGEE. V was clipped by 4 bases and J by 11 bases, with 16 bases between them. The CDR3 DNA sequence: TGTGCCAGCAGCACCGGGACTCAATTTCAGCAGTTCTTC. This translates into CASSTGTQFQQFF.

The chain employs TRBV19 and TRBJ1-1; no clear D gene. Germline V gives CDR1 LNHDA, CDR2 SQIVND (reference sequence). Trimming left V 6 bases short and J 4 bases short, with 12 bases between. The CDR3 runs to 13 residues. The CDR3 region has the DNA TGTGCCAGTAGAATCGGTGAGGCCACTGAAGCTTTCTTT. It specifies CASRIGEATEAFF.

The J gene is TRBJ1-3, the V gene TRBV15; weak D call: TRBD1 (5 bases). This CDR3 spans 13 amino acids. Per the germline V gene, CDR1 is LNHNV and CDR2 is YYDKDF (reference sequence). V was shortened by 8 bases and J by 0 bases, with 8 bases between the two germline ends. The CDR3 is CATGTDSGNTIYF. The CDR3 nucleotides are TGTGCCACCGGGACGGACTCTGGAAACACCATATATTTT. Supplemented by reference TRBV15 and TRBJ1-3, the full variable domain reads DAMVIQNPRYQVTQFGKPVTLSCSQTLNHNVMYWYQQKSSQAPKLLFHYYDKDFNNEADTPDNFQSRRPNTSFCFLDIRSPGLGDTAMYLCATGTDSGNTIYFGEGSWLTVV.

This clone was observed a single time. The V and J genes are TRBV19 and TRBJ1-5, with D perhaps matching TRBD1 (6 bases). The CDR3 runs 15 residues. The V end was cut by 5 bases, the J end by 8 bases, with 19 bases between. The germline CDR1 and CDR2 sequences are LNHDA and SQIVND (reference sequence). The CDR3 here is CASSALTGSAEPQHF. The CDR3 DNA follows: TGTGCCAGTAGTGCCCTGACAGGTAGCGCCGAGCCCCAGCATTTT.

The chain has TRBV5-6 and TRBJ1-2; D possibly corresponds to TRBD1 (5 bases). The CDR3 is made up of 14 amino acids. From germline, CDR1 is SGHDT and CDR2 YYEEEE. Between the trimmed V and J ends, which lost 4 bases and 3 bases, there was a span of 13 bases. CDR3 protein: CASSPWGDYYGYTF. The CDR3 DNA reads TGTGCCAGCAGCCCCTGGGGGGATTACTATGGCTACACCTTC.

J is TRBJ1-6 and V is TRBV27; D is undetermined. CDR1 is MNHEY, CDR2 SMNVEV, per germline (reference sequence). The CDR3 loop spans 18 amino acids. V dropped 0 bases and J dropped 4 bases, with 16 bases sitting between them. For the CDR3, the DNA is TGTGCCAGCAGTTTATCGAGTCGGGAAAGATCTTATAATTCACCCCTCCACTTT. This encodes CASSLSSRERSYNSPLHF.

This clone is deemed large. The chain joins TRBV7-6 to TRBJ2-7; D may be TRBD1 (5 bases). The CDR3 runs to 15 residues. V was pared by 0 bases and J by 3 bases, with 12 bases between. Germline CDR1 SGHVS, CDR2 FNYEAQ. The CDR3 DNA reads as TGTGCCAGCAGCTTAGCGTCGGACACTTACTACGAGCAGTACTTC. Protein product: CASSLASDTYYEQYF.

Judged by abundance, this clone is medium-sized. The DNA of the CDR3 is TGTGCCAGTAGTATGTCTAGCGGGGGCCCCATCGAGCAGTACTTC. Translating it yields CASSMSSGGPIEQYF. The chain employs TRBV19 and TRBJ2-7; the match to TRBD2 covers 10 bases. Looked up from germline, CDR1 is LNHDA and CDR2 is SQIVND (reference sequence). This CDR3 is built from 15 residues. The trim removed 3 bases at V and 6 bases at J, leaving 8 bases unmatched. The full variable domain, with the rest looked up from reference TRBV19 and TRBJ2-7, is DGGITQSPKYLFRKEGQNVTLSCEQNLNHDAMYWYRQDPGQGLRLIYYSQIVNDFQKGDIAEGYSVSREKKESFPLTVTSAQKNPTAFYLCASSMSSGGPIEQYFGPGTRLTVT.

The chain carries TRBV4-2 and TRBJ1-6; 9 nucleotides match TRBD1. CDR1 is LGHNA, CDR2 YNFKEQ, per germline. J gave up 15 bases and V 0 bases, and 15 bases lay outside the gene matches. The CDR3 sequence is 17 residues long. The CDR3 DNA is TGTGCCAGCAGCCAAGAAGGTCAGGGACAGGGACTCCCTCGCCTCCACTTT. This codes for CASSQEGQGQGLPRLHF.

CDR3 in amino acids: CASSLLGGQGLPNTEAFF. The CDR3 bases are TGTGCCAGCAGCTTGTTGGGCGGACAGGGGTTACCGAACACTGAAGCTTTCTTT. The chain carries TRBV5-6 and TRBJ1-1, with 9 bases matching TRBD1. CDR1 is SGHDT and CDR2 is YYEEEE in the germline V gene. This CDR3 comprises 18 residues. Trimming removed 1 base from V and 1 base from J; junction bases left unmatched: 11.

The chain is built from TRBV6-5 and TRBJ1-1; 7 bases fit TRBD1. The CDR3 length is 14 residues. Trimming cost V 6 bases and J 1 base; bases outside gene matches: 5. CDR1 and CDR2 from the germline V gene are MNHEY and SVGAGI. The CDR3 loop reads CASRSWTGNTEAFF. In DNA, the CDR3 is TGTGCCAGCAGATCCTGGACAGGGAACACTGAAGCTTTCTTT.

V is TRBV9 and J is TRBJ1-2, with D possibly being TRBD1 (6 bases). V lost 3 bases and J lost 9, with 18 bases in between. Per the germline V gene, CDR1 is SGDLS and CDR2 is YYNGEE. The CDR3 length is 14 residues. CDR3 region: CASSEGFRDKSYTF. The CDR3, as DNA: TGTGCCAGCAGCGAGGGTTTCCGGGACAAAAGCTACACCTTC.

The genes are TRBV9 and TRBJ2-3; 12 bases match TRBD2. J gave up 0 bases and V 0 bases, and 2 bases lay outside the gene matches. The length of the CDR3 is 17 residues. Germline lookup yields CDR1 SGDLS and CDR2 YYNGEE. The CDR3, as DNA: TGTGCCAGCAGCGTAGGGCTAGCGGGGGGGAGCACAGATACGCAGTATTTT. This encodes CASSVGLAGGSTDTQYF. Using reference TRBV9 and TRBJ2-3 for the parts outside the CDR3, the full variable domain is DSGVTQTPKHLITATGQRVTLRCSPRSGDLSVYWYQQSLDQGLQFLIQYYNGEERAKGNILERFSAQQFPDLHSELNLSSLELGDSALYFCASSVGLAGGSTDTQYFGPGTRLTVL.

The J gene is TRBJ2-2, the V gene TRBV7-8, with 9 positions matching TRBD1. The CDR3 consists of 16 residues. The V gene end was trimmed by 7 bases and the J gene end by 4 bases; junction bases not matched to a gene: 10. Germline CDR1 reads SGHVS; CDR2 reads FQNEAQ. CDR3 loop: CASTNSGTGFTGELFF. The CDR3 nucleotides read TGTGCCAGCACCAACTCTGGGACAGGGTTCACCGGGGAGCTGTTTTTT.

The rearrangement uses TRBV29-1 and TRBJ1-2, with unresolved D. CDR1 is SQVTM, CDR2 ANQGSEA, per germline. Trimming left V 3 bases short and J 4 bases short, with 18 bases between. This CDR3 contains 15 residues. The CDR3 loop is CSVDRLLEALYGYTF. In nucleotides, the CDR3 is TGCAGCGTTGATCGGTTGCTGGAGGCCCTCTATGGCTACACCTTC.

This chain links TRBV6-5 with TRBJ2-5, with a tentative D call TRBD1 (5 bases). CDR1 and CDR2 (germline): MNHEY, SVGAGI. This CDR3 is built from 15 residues. Trimming pared 6 bases from V and 3 bases from J, leaving 17 bases between. The CDR3 protein is CASRHRNSGEETQYF. CDR3 DNA sequence: TGTGCCAGCAGACACAGGAACAGTGGGGAAGAGACCCAGTACTTC.

The chain is built from TRBV6-5 and TRBJ1-1; the match to TRBD1 covers 7 bases. V shed 2 bases and J 4 bases; nucleotides not matched to a gene: 4. This CDR3 is 14 amino acids long. Germline values: CDR1 MNHEY, CDR2 SVGAGI. The CDR3 sequence: CASSYEGASTEAFF. CDR3 nucleotides: TGTGCCAGCAGTTACGAGGGGGCTAGCACTGAAGCTTTCTTT.

V gene TRBV7-2 combines with J gene TRBJ2-1; tentatively, D is TRBD2 (5 bases). This CDR3 is built from 15 residues. Trimming left V 0 bases short and J 4 bases short, with 10 bases between. Germline V gene data show CDR1 as SGHTA and CDR2 as FQGNSA. The CDR3 is CASSLAGRDYNEQFF. As DNA, the CDR3 is TGTGCCAGCAGCTTAGCGGGGAGAGATTACAATGAGCAGTTCTTC.